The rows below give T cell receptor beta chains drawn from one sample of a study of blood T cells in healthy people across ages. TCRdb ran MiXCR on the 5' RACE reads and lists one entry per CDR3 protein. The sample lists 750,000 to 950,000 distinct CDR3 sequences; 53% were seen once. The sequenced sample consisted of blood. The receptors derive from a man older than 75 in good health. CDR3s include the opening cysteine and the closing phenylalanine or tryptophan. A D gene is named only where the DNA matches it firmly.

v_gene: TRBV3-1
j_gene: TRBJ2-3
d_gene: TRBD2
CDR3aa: CASSGKATSGSTDTQYF

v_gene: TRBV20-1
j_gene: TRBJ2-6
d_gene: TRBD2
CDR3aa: CSASKAAGAGANVLTF

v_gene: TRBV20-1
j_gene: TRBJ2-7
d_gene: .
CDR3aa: CSARGAYSSYEQYF

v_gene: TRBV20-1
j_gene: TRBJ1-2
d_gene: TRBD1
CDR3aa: CSAPGTGGYTF

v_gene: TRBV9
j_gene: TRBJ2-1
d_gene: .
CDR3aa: CASSAVGEQFF

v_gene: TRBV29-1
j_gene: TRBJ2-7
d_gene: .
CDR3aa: CSVEQGFGYTFEQYF

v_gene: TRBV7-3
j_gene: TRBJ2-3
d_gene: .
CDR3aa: CASSPTWGTDTQYF

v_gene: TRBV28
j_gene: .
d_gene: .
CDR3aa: CASSLSRGRDGAYEQYF

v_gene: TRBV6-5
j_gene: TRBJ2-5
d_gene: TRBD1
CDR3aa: CASSSTGPQETQYF

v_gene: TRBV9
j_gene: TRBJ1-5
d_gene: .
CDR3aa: CASSVGKGPGHPQHF

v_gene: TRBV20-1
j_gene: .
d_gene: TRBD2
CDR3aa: CSASRMVAGGPGDEQYF

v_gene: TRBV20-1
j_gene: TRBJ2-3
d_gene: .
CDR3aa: CSARAVTGRYAYF

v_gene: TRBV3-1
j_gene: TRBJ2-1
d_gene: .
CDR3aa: CASSHPSEGGVYNEQFF

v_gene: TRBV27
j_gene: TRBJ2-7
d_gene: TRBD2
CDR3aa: CASRGLAEYEQYF

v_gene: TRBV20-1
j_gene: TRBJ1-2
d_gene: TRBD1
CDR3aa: CSASDRGRDYGYTF

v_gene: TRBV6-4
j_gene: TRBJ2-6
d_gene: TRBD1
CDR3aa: CASSQGAGANVLTF